Sequencing of this T cell receptor beta chain was carried out in a study of blood T cell repertoires in COVID-19. Germline V gene data show CDR1 as SGHVS and CDR2 as FNYEAQ. This CDR3 contains 15 residues. Trimming cost V 5 bases and J 0 bases; bases outside gene matches: 3. Clones were sequenced by immunoSEQ multiplex PCR, and TCRdb holds only the in-frame ones, with some missing. The data contain approximately 200,000 clones, about 90% of them seen just once; the ten biggest clones take up 1.9%. This TCR derives from a man aged 40-50 years with active or convalescent COVID-19. The rearrangement links TRBV7-6 to TRBJ1-5; the match to TRBD1 covers 8 bases. Sequencing was performed on peripheral blood. The chain's CDR3 is CASSRTGNSNQPQHF. CDR3 in DNA: TGTGCCAGCAGCCGGACAGGGAATAGCAATCAGCCCCAGCATTTT.